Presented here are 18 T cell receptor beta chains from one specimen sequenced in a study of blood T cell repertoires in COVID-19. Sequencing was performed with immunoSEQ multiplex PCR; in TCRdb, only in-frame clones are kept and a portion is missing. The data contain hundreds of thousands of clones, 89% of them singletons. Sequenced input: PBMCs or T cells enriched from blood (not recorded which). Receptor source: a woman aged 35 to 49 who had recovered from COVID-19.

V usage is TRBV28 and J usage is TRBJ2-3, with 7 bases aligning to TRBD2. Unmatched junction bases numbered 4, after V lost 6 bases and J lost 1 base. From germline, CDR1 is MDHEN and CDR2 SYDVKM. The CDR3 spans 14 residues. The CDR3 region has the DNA TGTGCCAGCAGAAAGCGGGGACGCACAGATACGCAGTATTTT. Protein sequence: CASRKRGRTDTQYF.

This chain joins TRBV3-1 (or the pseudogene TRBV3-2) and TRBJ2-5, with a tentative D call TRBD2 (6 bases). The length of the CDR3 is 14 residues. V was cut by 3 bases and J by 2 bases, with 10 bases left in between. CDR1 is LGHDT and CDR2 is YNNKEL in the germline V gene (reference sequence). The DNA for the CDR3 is TGTGCCAGCAGCCAGGGAGGTATACAAGAGACCCAGTACTTC. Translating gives CASSQGGIQETQYF.

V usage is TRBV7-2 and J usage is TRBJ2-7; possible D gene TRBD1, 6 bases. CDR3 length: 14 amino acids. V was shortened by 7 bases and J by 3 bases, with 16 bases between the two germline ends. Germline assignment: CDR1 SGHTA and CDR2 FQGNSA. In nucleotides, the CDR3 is TGTGCCAGCACCGCCCAGACAGGTTTCTACGAGCAGTACTTC. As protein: CASTAQTGFYEQYF. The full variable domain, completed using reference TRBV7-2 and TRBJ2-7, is GAGVSQSPSNKVTEKGKDVELRCDPISGHTALYWYRQSLGQGLEFLIYFQGNSAPDKSGLPSDRFSAERTGGSVSTLTIQRTQQEDSAVYLCASTAQTGFYEQYFGPGTRLTVT.

CDR3 coding DNA: TGTGCCAGCAGCTTCCTAGGTGGGTCCAATGAGCAGTTCTTC. It codes for CASSFLGGSNEQFF. V gene TRBV7-9 combines with J gene TRBJ2-1; no firm D call. The CDR3 is 14 amino acids. V shed 3 bases and J shed 6 bases, with 12 bases lying between them. The germline V gene encodes CDR1 SEHNR and CDR2 FQNEAQ (reference sequence).

The CDR3 nucleotides read TGTGCCAGCAGCCGGGGACAGAGATGGGACTACACCTTC. Protein: CASSRGQRWDYTF. The chain has TRBV12-3 or TRBV12-4 and TRBJ1-2; 7 bases line up with TRBD1. V was clipped by 6 bases and J by 10 bases; unmatched bases: 11. The CDR3 is made up of 13 amino acids.

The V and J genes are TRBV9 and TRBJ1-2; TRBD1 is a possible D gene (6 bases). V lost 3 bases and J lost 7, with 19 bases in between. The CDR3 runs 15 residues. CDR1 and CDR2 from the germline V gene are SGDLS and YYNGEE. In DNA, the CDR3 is TGTGCCAGCAGCGCCCGACAGGTGCAAGTTACTGGCTACACCTTC. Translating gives CASSARQVQVTGYTF.

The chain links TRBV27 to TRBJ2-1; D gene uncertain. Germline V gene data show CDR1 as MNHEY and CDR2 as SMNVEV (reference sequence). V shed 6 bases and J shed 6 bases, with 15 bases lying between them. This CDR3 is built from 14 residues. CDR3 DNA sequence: TGTGCCAGCAGCTTGGGTCGACCGGGCAATGAGCAGTTCTTC. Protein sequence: CASSLGRPGNEQFF.

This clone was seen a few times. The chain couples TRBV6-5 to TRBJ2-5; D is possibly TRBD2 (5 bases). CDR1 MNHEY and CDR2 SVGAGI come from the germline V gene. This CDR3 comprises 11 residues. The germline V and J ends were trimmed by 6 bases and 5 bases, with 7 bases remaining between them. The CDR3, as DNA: TGTGCCAGCAGGAGGGCGGAGACCCAGTACTTC. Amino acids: CASRRAETQYF.

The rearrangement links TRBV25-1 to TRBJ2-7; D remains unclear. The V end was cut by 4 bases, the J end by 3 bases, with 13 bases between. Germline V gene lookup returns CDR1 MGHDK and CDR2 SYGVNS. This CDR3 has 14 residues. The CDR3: CASSGLEAGYEQYF. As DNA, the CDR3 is TGTGCCAGCAGTGGACTCGAGGCCGGCTACGAGCAGTACTTC.

The CDR3, as DNA: TGTGCCAGCAGCCTTTCTAACCCAGATACGCAGTATTTT. Translating it yields CASSLSNPDTQYF. This rearrangement joins TRBV5-8 to TRBJ2-3; no clear D gene. The CDR3 sequence is 13 residues long. V dropped 4 bases and J dropped 4 bases, with 10 bases sitting between them. Looked up from germline, CDR1 is SGHTS and CDR2 is YDEGEE.

CDR3 nucleotides: TGTGCCACCAGTTCCAACGACAGGGGGATACAAGAGACCCAGTACTTC. It yields the protein CATSSNDRGIQETQYF. The chain has TRBV24-1 and TRBJ2-5, with TRBD1 identical over 9 bases. The V segment lost 6 bases and the J segment 2 bases; nucleotides outside the gene matches: 9. This CDR3 has 16 amino acids. Germline V gene data show CDR1 as KGHDR and CDR2 as SFDVKD.

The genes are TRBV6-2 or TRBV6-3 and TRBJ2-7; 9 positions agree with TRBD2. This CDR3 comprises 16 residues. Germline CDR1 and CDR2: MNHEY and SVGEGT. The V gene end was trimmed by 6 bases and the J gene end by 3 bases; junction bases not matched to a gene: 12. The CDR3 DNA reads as TGTGCCAGCAGCCCCTCCATTAGCGGGAGTCTCTACGAGCAGTACTTC. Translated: CASSPSISGSLYEQYF.

The CDR3 reads CASSLGPSQEKLFF. CDR3 nucleotides: TGTGCCAGCAGCTTGGGGCCCTCACAGGAAAAACTGTTTTTT. V is TRBV5-4 and J is TRBJ1-4; no reliable D call. Trimming removed 0 bases at V and 8 bases at J, with 11 bases between. Germline loops: CDR1 SGHNT, CDR2 YYREEE (reference sequence). This CDR3 is built from 14 residues.

The CDR3 nucleotides read TGTGCCAGCTCACCTGGGACAGATACTAATGAAAAACTGTTTTTT. This translates into CASSPGTDTNEKLFF. J is TRBJ1-4 and V is TRBV18, with TRBD1 identical over 7 bases. Germline V gives CDR1 KGHSH, CDR2 LQKENI. V gave up 3 bases and J gave up 2 bases; unmatched junction bases: 3. CDR3 size: 15 residues.

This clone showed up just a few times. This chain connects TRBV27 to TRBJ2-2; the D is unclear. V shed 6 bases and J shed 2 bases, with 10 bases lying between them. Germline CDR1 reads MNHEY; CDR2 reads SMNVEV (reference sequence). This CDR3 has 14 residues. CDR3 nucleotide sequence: TGTGCCAGCAGAGACACCTTTAACACCGGGGAGCTGTTTTTT. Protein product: CASRDTFNTGELFF.

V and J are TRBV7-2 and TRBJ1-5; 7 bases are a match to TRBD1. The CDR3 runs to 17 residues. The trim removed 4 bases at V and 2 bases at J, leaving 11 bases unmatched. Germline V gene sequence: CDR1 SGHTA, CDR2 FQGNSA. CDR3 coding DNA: TGTGCCAGCAGCTCCCGACAGGGTGGAAGGGGCAATCAGCCCCAGCATTTT. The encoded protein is CASSSRQGGRGNQPQHF.

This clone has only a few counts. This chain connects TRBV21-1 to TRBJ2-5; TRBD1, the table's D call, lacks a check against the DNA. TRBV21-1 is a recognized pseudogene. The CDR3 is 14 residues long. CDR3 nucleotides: TGTGCCAGCAGCAAAGAGGGACAGGAAGAGACCCAGTACTTC. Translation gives CASSKEGQEETQYF.

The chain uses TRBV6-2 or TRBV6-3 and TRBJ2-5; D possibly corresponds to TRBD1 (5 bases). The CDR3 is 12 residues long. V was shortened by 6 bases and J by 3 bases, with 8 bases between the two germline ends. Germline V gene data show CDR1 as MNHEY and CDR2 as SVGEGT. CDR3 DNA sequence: TGTGCCAGCAGCTCGACAGAAGAGACCCAGTACTTC. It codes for CASSSTEETQYF.